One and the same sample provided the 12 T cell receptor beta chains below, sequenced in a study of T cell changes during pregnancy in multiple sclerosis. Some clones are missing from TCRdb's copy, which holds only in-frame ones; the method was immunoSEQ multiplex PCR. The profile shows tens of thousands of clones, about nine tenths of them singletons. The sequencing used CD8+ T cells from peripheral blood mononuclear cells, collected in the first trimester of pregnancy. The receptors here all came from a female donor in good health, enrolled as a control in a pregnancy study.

The CDR3, as DNA: TGCGCCAGCAGCATGACAGGGAAGAACACTGAAGCTTTCTTT. Amino acid sequence: CASSMTGKNTEAFF. This chain joins TRBV5-1 and TRBJ1-1; 7 bases are shared with TRBD1. CDR1 and CDR2 (germline): SGHRS, YFSETQ. The CDR3 runs 14 residues. The V and J ends lost 4 bases and 1 base, in that order; junction bases with no gene match: 4.

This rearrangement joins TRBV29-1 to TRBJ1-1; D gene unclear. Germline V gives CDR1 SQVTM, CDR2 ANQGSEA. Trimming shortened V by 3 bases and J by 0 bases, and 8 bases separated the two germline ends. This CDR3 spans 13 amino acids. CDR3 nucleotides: TGCAGCGTTGATGATAGCCTGAACACTGAAGCTTTCTTT. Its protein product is CSVDDSLNTEAFF.

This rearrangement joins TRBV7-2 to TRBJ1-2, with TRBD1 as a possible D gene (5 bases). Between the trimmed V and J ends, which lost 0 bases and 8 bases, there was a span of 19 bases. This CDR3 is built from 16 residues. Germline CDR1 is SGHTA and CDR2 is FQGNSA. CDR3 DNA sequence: TGTGCCAGCAGCTTAGCCACAGCACAAGCGGGGGACGGCTACACCTTC. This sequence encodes CASSLATAQAGDGYTF.

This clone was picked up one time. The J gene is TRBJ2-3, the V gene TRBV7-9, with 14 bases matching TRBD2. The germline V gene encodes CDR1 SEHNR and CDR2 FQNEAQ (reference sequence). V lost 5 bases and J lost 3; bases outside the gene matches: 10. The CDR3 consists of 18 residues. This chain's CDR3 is CASSTTSGGVRSTDTQYF. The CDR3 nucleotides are TGTGCCAGCAGCACGACTAGCGGGGGGGTAAGGAGTACAGATACGCAGTATTTT.

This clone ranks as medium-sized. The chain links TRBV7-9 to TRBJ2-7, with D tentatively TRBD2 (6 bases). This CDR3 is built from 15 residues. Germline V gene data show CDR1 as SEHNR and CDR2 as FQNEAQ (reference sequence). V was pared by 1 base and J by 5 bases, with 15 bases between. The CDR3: CASSLVLAGGDEQYF. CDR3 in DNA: TGTGCCAGCAGCTTAGTCCTGGCCGGCGGGGACGAGCAGTACTTC.

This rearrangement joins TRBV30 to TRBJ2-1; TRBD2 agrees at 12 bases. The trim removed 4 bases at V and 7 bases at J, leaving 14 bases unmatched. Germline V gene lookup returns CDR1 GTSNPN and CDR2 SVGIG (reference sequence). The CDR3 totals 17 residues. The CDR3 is CAWNAGLAGGHGNEQFF. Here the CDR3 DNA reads TGTGCCTGGAATGCGGGGCTAGCGGGGGGGCACGGGAATGAGCAGTTCTTC.

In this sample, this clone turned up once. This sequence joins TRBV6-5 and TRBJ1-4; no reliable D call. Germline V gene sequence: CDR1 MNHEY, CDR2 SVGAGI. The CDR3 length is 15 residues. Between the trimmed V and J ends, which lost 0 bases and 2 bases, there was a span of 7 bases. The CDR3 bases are TGTGCCAGCAGTTACTCAGGGAGTACTAATGAAAAACTGTTTTTT. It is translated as CASSYSGSTNEKLFF.

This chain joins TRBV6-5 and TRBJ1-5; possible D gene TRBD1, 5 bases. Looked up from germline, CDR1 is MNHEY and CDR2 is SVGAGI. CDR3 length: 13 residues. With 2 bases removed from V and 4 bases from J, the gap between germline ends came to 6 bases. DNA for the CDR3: TGTGCCAGCAGTTACAAGGGGAATCAGCCCCAGCATTTT. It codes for CASSYKGNQPQHF.

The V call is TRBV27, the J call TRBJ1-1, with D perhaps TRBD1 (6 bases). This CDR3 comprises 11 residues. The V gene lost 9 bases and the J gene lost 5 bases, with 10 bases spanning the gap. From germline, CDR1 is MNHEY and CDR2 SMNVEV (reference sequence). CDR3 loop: CASKRGTEAFF. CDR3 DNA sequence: TGTGCCAGTAAAAGGGGGACTGAAGCTTTCTTT.

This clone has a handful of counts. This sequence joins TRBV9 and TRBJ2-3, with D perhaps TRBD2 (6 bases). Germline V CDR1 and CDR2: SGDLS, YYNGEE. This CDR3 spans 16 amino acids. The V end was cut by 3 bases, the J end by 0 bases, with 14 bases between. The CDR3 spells CASSAKLATSTDTQYF. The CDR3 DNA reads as TGTGCCAGCAGCGCCAAACTAGCCACTAGCACAGATACGCAGTATTTT.

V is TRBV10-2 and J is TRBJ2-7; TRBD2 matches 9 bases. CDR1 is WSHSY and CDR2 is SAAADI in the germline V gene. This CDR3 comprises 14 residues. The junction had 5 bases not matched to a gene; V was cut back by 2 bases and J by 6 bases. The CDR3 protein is CASSEPGLASEQYF. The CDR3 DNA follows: TGCGCCAGCAGTGAGCCGGGACTAGCTTCCGAGCAGTACTTC.

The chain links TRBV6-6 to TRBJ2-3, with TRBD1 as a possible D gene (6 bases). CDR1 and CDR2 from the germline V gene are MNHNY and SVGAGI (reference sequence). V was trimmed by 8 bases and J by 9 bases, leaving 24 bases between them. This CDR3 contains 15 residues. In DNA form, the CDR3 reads TGTGCCAGCGTCGAAACAGGGACCGCCTCGAGGACGCAGTATTTT. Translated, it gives CASVETGTASRTQYF.